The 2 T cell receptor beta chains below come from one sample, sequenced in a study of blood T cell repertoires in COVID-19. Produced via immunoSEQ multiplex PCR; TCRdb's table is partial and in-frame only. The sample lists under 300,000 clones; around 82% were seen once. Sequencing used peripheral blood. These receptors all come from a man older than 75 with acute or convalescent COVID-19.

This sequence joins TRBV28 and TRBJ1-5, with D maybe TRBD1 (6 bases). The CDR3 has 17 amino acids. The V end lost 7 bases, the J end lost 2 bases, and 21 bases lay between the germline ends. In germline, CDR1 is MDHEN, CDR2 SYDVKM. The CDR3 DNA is TGTGCCAGCATAACGACAGGTTCTAATAGGGGCAATCAGCCCCAGCATTTT. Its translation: CASITTGSNRGNQPQHF. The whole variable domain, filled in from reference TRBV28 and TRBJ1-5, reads DVKVTQSSRYLVKRTGEKVFLECVQDMDHENMFWYRQDPGLGLRLIYFSYDVKMKEKGDIPEGYSVSREKKERFSLILESASTNQTSMYLCASITTGSNRGNQPQHFGDGTRLSIL.

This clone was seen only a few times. The CDR3: CASSSSGRGVEQYF. CDR3 DNA: TGTGCCAGCAGCTCAAGCGGGAGGGGTGTCGAGCAGTACTTC. The chain couples TRBV5-8 to TRBJ2-7; 10 bases match TRBD2. CDR1 is SGHTS, CDR2 YDEGEE, per germline. V was clipped by 3 bases and J by 6 bases; unmatched bases: 6. This CDR3 spans 14 amino acids. The full variable domain, its missing parts supplied by reference TRBV5-8 and TRBJ2-7, is EAGVTQSPTHLIKTRGQQATLRCSPISGHTSVYWYQQALGLGLQFLLWYDEGEERNRGNFPPRFSGRQFPNYSSELNVNALELEDSALYLCASSSSGRGVEQYFGPGTRLTVT.